The clone carrying this T cell receptor beta chain appeared a few times. Antigen specificity is unknown. TCRdb re-called the RACE reads through MiXCR, storing one row per CDR3 protein. The sample holds 74,000 or so distinct CDR3 sequences, approximately 10% seen once. Sample time point: patch test 1, 2 weeks after DPC sensitization. Noted treatment: therapeutic diphenylcyclopropenone sensitization with weekly scalp DPC. Prior to application of each patch test, blood was drawn. Unfractionated whole blood was the source from which total RNA was extracted. The data were taken from a study of human T cells and chemical hapten exposure. Study-level results: Donors' alopecia may make their immune response differ from healthy people's.

The receptor was isolated from a woman aged 45-59 years with alopecia areata. Some clones in this sample may be carry-over from other donors' samples. The sequences come from whole blood, collected in connection with sensitization to the hapten diphenylcyclopropenone (DPC).

CDR3 coding DNA: TGCGCCAGCAGCTTCGAACAGGGGCTGGGGTCACCCCTCCACTTT. Translated, it gives CASSFEQGLGSPLHF. The J gene is TRBJ1-6, the V gene TRBV5-1; the match to TRBD1 covers 7 bases. The CDR3 consists of 15 residues. The J segment lost 10 bases and the V segment lost 2 bases, leaving 9 bases of the junction unmatched. Per the germline V gene, CDR1 is SGHRS and CDR2 is YFSETQ.